This entry lists 18 T cell receptor beta chains sequenced from one sample in a study of CD8+ T cells in alopecia areata (dated by TCRdb to about 2018). The label giving this sample's treatment or condition can be read as: oral pan-JAK inhibitor, 5-10 mg twice daily. The receptor library was made with the immunoSEQ multiplex PCR assay. RNA was extracted from all samples and reverse transcribed into cDNA as template for TCR sequencing. TCRdb took this table from immuneACCESS and kept in-frame rearrangements with V and J called. Such tables lack part of the clones; where checked against another copy, unresolved V genes explain under half of the gap, and the rest is unexplained. The sample table records roughly 100,000 clones; approximately 84% of these occur just once. Jointly, the top ten make up over 8.5% of the sample. Specimen: CD8+ T cells sorted from blood, collected at approximately week 30, from a patient treated with tofacitinib. The source is a human donor with alopecia areata.

This chain links TRBV27 with TRBJ1-5; tentatively, D is TRBD1 (6 bases). With 0 bases removed from V and 10 bases from J, the gap between germline ends came to 16 bases. The CDR3 is made up of 15 amino acids. Germline V lookup: CDR1 MNHEY, CDR2 SMNVEV (reference sequence). The CDR3 spells CASSLSNGQTAPQHF. CDR3 DNA sequence: TGTGCCAGCAGTTTATCGAACGGACAGACGGCACCCCAGCATTTT.

CDR3 residues: CASSLETGATEAFF. CDR3 in DNA: TGTGCCAGCAGCTTAGAGACAGGGGCCACTGAAGCTTTCTTT. This chain connects TRBV11-2 to TRBJ1-1; 8 bases are a match to TRBD1. The CDR3 consists of 14 residues. Unmatched junction bases numbered 1, after V lost 0 bases and J lost 4 bases. Germline assignment: CDR1 SGHAT and CDR2 FQNNGV.

The chain carries TRBV5-1 and TRBJ2-3; the D gene is possibly TRBD2 (6 bases). Trimming removed 4 bases from V and 2 bases from J, with 11 bases in between. The germline CDR1 and CDR2 sequences are SGHRS and YFSETQ. The CDR3 is made up of 14 amino acids. CDR3 amino acids: CASSPGDSTDTQYF. DNA for the CDR3: TGCGCCAGCAGCCCGGGGGACTCCACAGATACGCAGTATTTT.

The chain has TRBV9 and TRBJ2-1; possible D gene TRBD2, 5 bases. The CDR3 has 12 amino acids. V shed 3 bases and J shed 5 bases, with 6 bases lying between them. Germline CDR1 is SGDLS and CDR2 is YYNGEE. CDR3: CASSAADNEQFF. DNA for the CDR3: TGTGCCAGCAGCGCAGCGGACAATGAGCAGTTCTTC. Together with reference TRBV9 and TRBJ2-1, the CDR3 gives the full variable domain: DSGVTQTPKHLITATGQRVTLRCSPRSGDLSVYWYQQSLDQGLQFLIQYYNGEERAKGNILERFSAQQFPDLHSELNLSSLELGDSALYFCASSAADNEQFFGPGTRLTVL.

The chain recombines TRBV4-1 with TRBJ1-1, with D possibly matching TRBD1 (6 bases). The length of the CDR3 is 19 residues. Germline CDR1 is MGHRA and CDR2 is YSYEKL. V lost 2 bases and J lost 3, with 25 bases in between. DNA of the CDR3: TGCGCCAGCAGCCAATATTTGACCGCGACACAGGGAAGGGACACTGAAGCTTTCTTT. Translating it yields CASSQYLTATQGRDTEAFF.

This chain uses TRBV30 with TRBJ1-1; 7 positions agree with TRBD1. Germline CDR1 and CDR2: GTSNPN and SVGIG (reference sequence). The CDR3 runs 15 residues. The J segment lost 4 bases and the V segment lost 0 bases, leaving 8 bases of the junction unmatched. The CDR3 sequence is CAWSVPDREITEAFF. The CDR3 nucleotides are TGTGCCTGGAGTGTACCCGACAGGGAGATCACTGAAGCTTTCTTT.

V is TRBV7-9 and J is TRBJ2-1; D ambiguous. V dropped 7 bases and J dropped 0 bases, with 10 bases sitting between them. The CDR3 loop spans 14 amino acids. CDR1 and CDR2 (germline): SEHNR, FQNEAQ (reference sequence). The CDR3 loop reads CASIGPSSYNEQFF. CDR3 DNA: TGTGCCAGCATTGGCCCGAGCTCCTACAATGAGCAGTTCTTC.

The rearrangement links TRBV10-3 to TRBJ2-2; possibly TRBD1 for D (5 bases). The CDR3 spans 15 residues. V gave up 2 bases and J gave up 5 bases, with 12 bases separating them. The germline V gene has CDR1 ENHRY and CDR2 SYGVKD. The CDR3 coding sequence is TGTGCCATCAGTGAGGTGGGCAGGGCAACCGGGGAGCTGTTTTTT. This sequence encodes CAISEVGRATGELFF.

This chain joins TRBV7-6 and TRBJ2-2; 7 nucleotides agree with TRBD2. From germline, CDR1 is SGHVS and CDR2 FNYEAQ. The ends lost 6 bases at V and 4 bases at J; junction bases unmatched: 11. The CDR3 totals 16 residues. The CDR3 reads CASRPAVGGTTGELFF. The CDR3 DNA reads TGTGCCAGCAGGCCCGCGGTGGGGGGGACCACCGGGGAGCTGTTTTTT. The full variable domain, in which reference TRBV7-6 and TRBJ2-2 provide the parts outside the CDR3, is GAGVSQSPRYKVTKRGQDVALRCDPISGHVSLYWYRQALGQGPEFLTYFNYEAQQDKSGLPNDRFSAERPEGSISTLTIQRTEQRDSAMYRCASRPAVGGTTGELFFGEGSRLTVL.

The chain links TRBV25-1 to TRBJ2-5; D gene uncertain. The CDR3 has 12 amino acids. The germline V and J ends were trimmed by 1 base and 6 bases, with 6 bases remaining between them. The germline CDR1 and CDR2 sequences are MGHDK and SYGVNS. The CDR3 here is CASSEFGKTQYF. The CDR3 DNA reads as TGTGCCAGCAGTGAATTCGGAAAGACCCAGTACTTC.

The chain uses TRBV6-6 and TRBJ2-5; D is unclear. Between the trimmed V and J ends, which lost 0 bases and 1 base, there was a span of 3 bases. The CDR3 has 13 amino acids. The germline gives CDR1 MNHNY, CDR2 SVGAGI (reference sequence). The CDR3 DNA is TGTGCCAGCAGTTACTCGAGCCAAGAGACCCAGTACTTC. This translates into CASSYSSQETQYF.

The CDR3 coding sequence is TGTGCCAGCTCAACCGGGACTAGCGGGAACCTCGGGGAGGAGACCCAGTACTTC. Its protein is CASSTGTSGNLGEETQYF. V gene TRBV18 combines with J gene TRBJ2-5, with 13 bases that match TRBD2. Trimming at V came to 5 bases and at J to 5 bases, leaving 14 bases not matched to a gene. The CDR3 length is 18 residues. Per the germline V gene, CDR1 is KGHSH and CDR2 is LQKENI.

This chain uses TRBV5-1 with TRBJ2-5; D may match TRBD1 or TRBD2 (5 bases each). Trimming took off 4 bases at V and 1 base at J, with 17 bases between the two ends. Germline V gene data show CDR1 as SGHRS and CDR2 as YFSETQ. The CDR3 length is 16 residues. The CDR3 loop is CASSRPPGTLQETQYF. CDR3 DNA sequence: TGCGCCAGCAGCCGACCCCCTGGGACCCTCCAAGAGACCCAGTACTTC.

The CDR3 spells CASSSTGQGYEQYF. DNA of the CDR3: TGTGCCAGCAGTAGTACGGGACAGGGCTACGAGCAGTACTTC. V usage is TRBV27 and J usage is TRBJ2-7; 9 bases align to TRBD1. This CDR3 contains 14 residues. CDR1 is MNHEY, CDR2 SMNVEV, per germline (reference sequence). Trimming cost V 5 bases and J 3 bases; bases outside gene matches: 5.

This chain connects TRBV2 to TRBJ2-5, with 14 bases matching TRBD2. Germline-derived CDR1 and CDR2 are SNHLY and FYNNEI. The ends lost 4 bases at V and 5 bases at J; junction bases unmatched: 6. The CDR3 length is 16 residues. The CDR3 protein is CASSAGLAGDSETQYF. CDR3 sequence (DNA): TGTGCCAGCAGTGCGGGACTAGCGGGAGATTCGGAGACCCAGTACTTC.

The rearrangement joins TRBV7-9 to TRBJ2-7, with D possibly called TRBD1 or TRBD2 (5 bases each). Germline V gene data show CDR1 as SEHNR and CDR2 as FQNEAQ (reference sequence). Trimming left V 1 base short and J 5 bases short, with 18 bases between. This CDR3 region has 16 residues. CDR3 nucleotides: TGTGCCAGCAGCTTAGATGCCCAGGGAGCTCAACACGAGCAGTACTTC. Encoded protein: CASSLDAQGAQHEQYF.

Here the CDR3 DNA reads TGTGCCAGCAGGGGAGGAGATAATGAGCAGTTCTTC. This encodes CASRGGDNEQFF. The chain carries TRBV28 and TRBJ2-1; D may be TRBD2 (6 bases). Germline V CDR1 and CDR2: MDHEN, SYDVKM. V lost 6 bases and J 7 bases, leaving 10 bases between the germline ends. This CDR3 comprises 12 residues.

This clone has only one observation. The rearrangement uses TRBV19 and TRBJ2-2; maybe TRBD1 (6 bases). Germline V lookup: CDR1 LNHDA, CDR2 SQIVND (reference sequence). V dropped 8 bases and J dropped 4 bases, with 20 bases sitting between them. The CDR3 is 16 residues long. The CDR3 is CASDRTGSSATGELFF. CDR3 nucleotides: TGTGCCAGTGACCGTACAGGGAGTTCGGCCACCGGGGAGCTGTTTTTT.